This entry concerns a single T cell receptor beta chain. What it binds is not known. Naivety among CD8 cells was defined by CD45RO negativity and positive CCR7 selection, thereby excluding terminally differentiated effector memory CD45RA+ cells. All participating donors were Caucasian adults from Nashville, Tennessee. The sample comes from a study of shared clonotypes between healthy human individuals. Study as a whole: The study used three CD4 naive, three CD4 memory, two CD8 naive and one CD8 memory plate per donor.

The protocol was immunoSEQ multiplex PCR, while the TCRdb copy is restricted to in-frame clones and leaves out a portion. The repertoire holds 1.5 million to 2.5 million clones, with roughly 94% as singletons. Per the germline V gene, CDR1 is MDHEN and CDR2 is SYDVKM. The CDR3 has 15 amino acids. V lost 5 bases to trimming and J lost 5 bases, with 16 bases between them. Overall study findings and caveats: The four-donor shared clonotypes exceeded non-shared clonotypes in generation probability, with non-shared ones scoring lower. With few donors, the genetic and exposure-history diversity represented was limited.

This TCR came from a man younger than 35 in good health. Sequencing was performed on naive CD8+ T cells sorted from blood. The rearrangement joins TRBV28 to TRBJ2-1, with D perhaps TRBD2 (6 bases). This CDR3 reads CASSPRRDLNNEQFF. CDR3 DNA sequence: TGTGCCAGCAGTCCCCGGAGGGACTTAAACAATGAGCAGTTCTTC.